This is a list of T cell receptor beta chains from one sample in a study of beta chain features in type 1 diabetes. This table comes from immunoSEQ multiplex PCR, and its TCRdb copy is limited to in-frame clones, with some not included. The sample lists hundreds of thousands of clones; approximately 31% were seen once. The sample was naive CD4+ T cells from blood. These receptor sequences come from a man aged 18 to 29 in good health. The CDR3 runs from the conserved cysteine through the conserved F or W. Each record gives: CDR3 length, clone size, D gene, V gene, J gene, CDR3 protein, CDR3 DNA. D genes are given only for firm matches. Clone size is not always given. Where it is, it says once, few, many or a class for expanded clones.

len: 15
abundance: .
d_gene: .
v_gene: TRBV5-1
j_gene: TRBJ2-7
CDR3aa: CASSPRGQTSYEQYF
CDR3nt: TGCGCCAGCAGCCCGAGAGGACAGACTTCCTACGAGCAGTACTTC

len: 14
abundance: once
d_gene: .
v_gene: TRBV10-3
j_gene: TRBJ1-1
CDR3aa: CAISEFRVNTEAFF
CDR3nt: TGTGCCATCAGTGAGTTTCGAGTGAACACTGAAGCTTTCTTT

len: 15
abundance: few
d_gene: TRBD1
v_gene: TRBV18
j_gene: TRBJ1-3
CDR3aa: CASSPRGHSGNTIYF
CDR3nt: TGTGCCAGCTCACCAAGGGGGCACTCTGGAAACACCATATATTTT

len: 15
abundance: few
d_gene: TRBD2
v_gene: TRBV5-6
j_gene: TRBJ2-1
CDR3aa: CASSSSGRAYNEQFF
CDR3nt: TGTGCCAGCAGCTCTAGCGGGAGGGCCTACAATGAGCAGTTCTTC

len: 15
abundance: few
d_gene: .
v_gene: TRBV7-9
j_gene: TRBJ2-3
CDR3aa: CASSLMRGGFDTQYF
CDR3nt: TGTGCCAGCAGCTTAATGAGAGGGGGGTTCGATACGCAGTATTTT

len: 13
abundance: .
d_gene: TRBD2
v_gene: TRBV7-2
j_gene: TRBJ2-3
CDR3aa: CASSSSGTATQYF
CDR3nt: TGTGCCAGCAGCTCTAGCGGGACGGCTACGCAGTATTTT

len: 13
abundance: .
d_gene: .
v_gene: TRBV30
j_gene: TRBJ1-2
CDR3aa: CAWSVLGTYGYTF
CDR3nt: TGTGCCTGGAGTGTACTAGGGACATATGGCTACACCTTC

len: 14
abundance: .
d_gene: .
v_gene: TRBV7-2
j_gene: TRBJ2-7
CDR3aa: CASSFPGGTYEQYF
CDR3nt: TGTGCCAGCAGCTTCCCAGGGGGGACCTACGAGCAGTACTTC

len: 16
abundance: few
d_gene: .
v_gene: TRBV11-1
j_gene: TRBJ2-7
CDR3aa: CASSSGIPGQHYEQYF
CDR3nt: TGTGCCAGCAGCTCCGGTATTCCGGGACAACACTACGAGCAGTACTTC

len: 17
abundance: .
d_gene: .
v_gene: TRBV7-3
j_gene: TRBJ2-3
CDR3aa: CASSLNPPGIGTDTQYF
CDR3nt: TGTGCCAGCAGCTTAAATCCCCCGGGGATAGGCACAGATACGCAGTATTTT

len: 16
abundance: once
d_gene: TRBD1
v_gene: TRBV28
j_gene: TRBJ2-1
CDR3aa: CASRRQGFLSYNEQFF
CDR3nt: TGTGCCAGCAGGCGACAGGGTTTTCTCTCCTACAATGAGCAGTTCTTC

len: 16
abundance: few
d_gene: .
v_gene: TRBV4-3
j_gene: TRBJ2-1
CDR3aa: CASSQSPSESYNEQFF
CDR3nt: TGCGCCAGCAGCCAATCCCCTAGCGAATCCTACAATGAGCAGTTCTTC

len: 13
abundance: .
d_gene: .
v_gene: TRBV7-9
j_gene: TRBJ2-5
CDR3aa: CASSFYESGIWYF
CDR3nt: TGTGCCAGCAGCTTTTACGAGTCGGGTATATGGTACTTC

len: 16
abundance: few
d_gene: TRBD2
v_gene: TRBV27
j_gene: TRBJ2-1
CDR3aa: CASTPRGREGRNEQFF
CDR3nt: TGTGCCAGCACCCCGCGGGGACGGGAGGGTAGGAATGAGCAGTTCTTC

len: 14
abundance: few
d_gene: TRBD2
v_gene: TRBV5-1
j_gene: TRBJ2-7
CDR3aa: CASTPSGSSYEQYF
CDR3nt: TGCGCCAGCACTCCTAGCGGGAGCTCCTACGAGCAGTACTTC

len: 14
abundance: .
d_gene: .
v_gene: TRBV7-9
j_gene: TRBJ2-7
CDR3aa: CASSLTYYNYEQYF
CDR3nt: TGTGCCAGCAGCCTAACGTACTACAACTACGAGCAGTACTTC

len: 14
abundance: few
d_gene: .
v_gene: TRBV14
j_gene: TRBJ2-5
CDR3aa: CASSQGGAQETQYF
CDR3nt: TGTGCCAGCAGCCAGGGGGGCGCCCAAGAGACCCAGTACTTC

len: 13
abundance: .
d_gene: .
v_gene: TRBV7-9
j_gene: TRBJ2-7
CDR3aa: CASSLQGTGEQYF
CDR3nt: TGTGCCAGCAGCTTACAGGGGACTGGCGAGCAGTACTTC

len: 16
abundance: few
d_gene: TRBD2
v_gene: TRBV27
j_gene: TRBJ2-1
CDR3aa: CASSFHRTSSYNEQFF
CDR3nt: TGTGCCAGCAGTTTCCACCGGACTAGCTCCTACAATGAGCAGTTCTTC

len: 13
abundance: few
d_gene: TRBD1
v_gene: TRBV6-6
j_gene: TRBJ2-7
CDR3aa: CASRAQGTYEQYF
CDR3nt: TGTGCCAGCAGGGCACAGGGGACCTACGAGCAGTACTTC

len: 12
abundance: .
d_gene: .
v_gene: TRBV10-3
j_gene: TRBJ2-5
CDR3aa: CASSEKGETQYF
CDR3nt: TGTGCCAGCAGTGAAAAGGGAGAGACCCAGTACTTC

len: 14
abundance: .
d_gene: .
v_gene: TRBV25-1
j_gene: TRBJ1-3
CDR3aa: CASSERRAGNTIYF
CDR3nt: TGTGCCAGCAGTGAAAGGAGGGCTGGAAACACCATATATTTT

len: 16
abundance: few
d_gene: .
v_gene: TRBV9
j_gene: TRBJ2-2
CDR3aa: CASSVVSFANTGELFF
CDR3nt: TGTGCCAGCAGCGTAGTGTCGTTCGCGAACACCGGGGAGCTGTTTTTT

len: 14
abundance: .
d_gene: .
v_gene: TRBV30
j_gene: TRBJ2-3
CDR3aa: CAWSLSSSTDTQYF
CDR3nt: TGTGCCTGGAGTTTATCTAGCAGCACAGATACGCAGTATTTT

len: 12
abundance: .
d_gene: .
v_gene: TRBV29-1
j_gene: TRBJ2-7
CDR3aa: CSVDTPTYEQYF
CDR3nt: TGCAGCGTTGATACACCTACCTACGAGCAGTACTTC

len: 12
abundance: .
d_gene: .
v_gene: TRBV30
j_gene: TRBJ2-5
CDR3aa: CAWSPPQQTQYF
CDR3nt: TGTGCCTGGAGTCCTCCCCAGCAGACCCAGTACTTC

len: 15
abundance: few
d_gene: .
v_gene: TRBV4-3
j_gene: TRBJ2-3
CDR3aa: CASSPGTYFTDTQYF
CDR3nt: TGCGCCAGCAGTCCCGGGACGTACTTCACAGATACGCAGTATTTT

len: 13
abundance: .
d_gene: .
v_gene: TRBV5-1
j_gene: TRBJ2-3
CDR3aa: CASSVLNLDTQYF
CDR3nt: TGCGCCAGCAGCGTACTCAATCTGGATACGCAGTATTTT

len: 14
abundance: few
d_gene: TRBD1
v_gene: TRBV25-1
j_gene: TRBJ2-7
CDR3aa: CASSEATGRYEQYF
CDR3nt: TGTGCCAGCAGTGAAGCGACAGGGCGCTACGAGCAGTACTTC

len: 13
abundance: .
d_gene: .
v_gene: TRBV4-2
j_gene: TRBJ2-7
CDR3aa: CASSQVGGYEQYF
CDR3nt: TGTGCCAGCAGCCAAGTAGGCGGCTACGAGCAGTACTTC

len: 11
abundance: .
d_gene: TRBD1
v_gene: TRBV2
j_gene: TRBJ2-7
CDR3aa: CASSEVGTAYF
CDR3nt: TGTGCCAGCAGTGAAGTGGGGACAGCTTACTTC

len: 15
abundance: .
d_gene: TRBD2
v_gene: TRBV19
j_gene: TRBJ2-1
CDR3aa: CASRPSGMFTNEQFF
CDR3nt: TGTGCCAGTAGACCTAGCGGGATGTTTACAAATGAGCAGTTCTTC

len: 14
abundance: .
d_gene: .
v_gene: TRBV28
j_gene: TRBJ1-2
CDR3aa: CASSLAAGIYGYTF
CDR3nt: TGTGCCAGCAGTTTAGCTGCAGGGATCTATGGCTACACCTTC

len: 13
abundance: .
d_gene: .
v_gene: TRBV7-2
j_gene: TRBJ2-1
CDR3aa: CASSLLLHNEQFF
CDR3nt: TGTGCCAGCAGCTTACTCCTTCACAATGAGCAGTTCTTC

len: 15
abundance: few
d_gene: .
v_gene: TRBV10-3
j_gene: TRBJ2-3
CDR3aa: CAISARDGDTDTQYF
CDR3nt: TGTGCCATCAGTGCCCGGGACGGAGACACAGATACGCAGTATTTT

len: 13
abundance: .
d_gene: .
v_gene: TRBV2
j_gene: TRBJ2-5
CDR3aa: CASSEGLGETQYF
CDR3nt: TGTGCCAGCAGTGAAGGCCTTGGAGAGACCCAGTACTTC

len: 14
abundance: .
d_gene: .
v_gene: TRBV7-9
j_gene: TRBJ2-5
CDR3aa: CASSLAGTIETQYF
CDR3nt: TGTGCCAGCAGCTTAGCGGGGACGATAGAGACCCAGTACTTC

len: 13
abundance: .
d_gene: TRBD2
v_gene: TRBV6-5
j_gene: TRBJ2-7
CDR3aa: CASTQRGNYEQYF
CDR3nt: TGTGCCAGCACCCAGCGGGGCAACTACGAGCAGTACTTC

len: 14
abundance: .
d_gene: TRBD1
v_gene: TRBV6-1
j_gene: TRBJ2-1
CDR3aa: CASRWTGGYNEQFF
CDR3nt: TGTGCCAGCAGGTGGACAGGCGGGTACAATGAGCAGTTCTTC

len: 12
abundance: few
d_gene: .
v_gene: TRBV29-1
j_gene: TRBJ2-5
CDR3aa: CSLAAGQETQYF
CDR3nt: TGCAGCTTAGCGGCGGGGCAAGAGACCCAGTACTTC

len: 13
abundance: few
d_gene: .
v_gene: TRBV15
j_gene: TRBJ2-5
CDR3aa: CATSRAGVETQYF
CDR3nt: TGTGCCACCAGCAGAGCTGGGGTGGAGACCCAGTACTTC

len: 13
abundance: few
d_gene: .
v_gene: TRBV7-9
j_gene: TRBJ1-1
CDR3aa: CASSFKGNTEAFF
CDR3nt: TGTGCCAGCAGCTTCAAAGGGAACACTGAAGCTTTCTTT

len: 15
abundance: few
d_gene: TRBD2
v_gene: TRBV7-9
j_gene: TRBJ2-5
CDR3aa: CASHPGLAFRETQYF
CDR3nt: TGTGCCAGCCATCCGGGACTAGCGTTTCGAGAGACCCAGTACTTC

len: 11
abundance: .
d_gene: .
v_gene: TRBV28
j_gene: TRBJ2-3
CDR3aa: CASSIGASQYF
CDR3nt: TGTGCCAGCTCGATTGGCGCATCGCAGTATTTT

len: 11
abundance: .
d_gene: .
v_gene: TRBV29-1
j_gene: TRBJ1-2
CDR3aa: CSVLDLYGYTF
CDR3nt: TGCAGCGTGCTAGACCTCTATGGCTACACCTTC

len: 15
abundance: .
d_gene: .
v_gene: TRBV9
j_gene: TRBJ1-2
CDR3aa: CASSEDRTGIGGYTF
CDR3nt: TGTGCCAGCAGCGAAGACCGAACAGGGATAGGCGGCTACACCTTC

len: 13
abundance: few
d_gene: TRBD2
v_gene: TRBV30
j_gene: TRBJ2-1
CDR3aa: CAWQGLPLNEQFF
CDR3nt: TGTGCCTGGCAGGGACTACCCTTGAATGAGCAGTTCTTC

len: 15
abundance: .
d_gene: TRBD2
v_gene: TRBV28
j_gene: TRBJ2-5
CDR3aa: CASSRPLAGGETQYF
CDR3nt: TGTGCCAGCAGCCGCCCACTAGCGGGAGGAGAGACCCAGTACTTC

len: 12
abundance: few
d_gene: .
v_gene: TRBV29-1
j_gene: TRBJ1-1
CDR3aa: CSVVQVNTEAFF
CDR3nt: TGCAGCGTTGTCCAGGTGAACACTGAAGCTTTCTTT

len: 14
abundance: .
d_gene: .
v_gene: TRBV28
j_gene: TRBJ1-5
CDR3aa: CASSPIALNQPQHF
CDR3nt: TGTGCCAGCAGCCCTATAGCTTTGAATCAGCCCCAGCATTTT

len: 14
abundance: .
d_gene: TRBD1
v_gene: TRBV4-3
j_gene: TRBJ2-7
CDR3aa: CASSLGQGVDEQYF
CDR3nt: TGCGCCAGCAGCTTGGGACAGGGGGTCGACGAGCAGTACTTC

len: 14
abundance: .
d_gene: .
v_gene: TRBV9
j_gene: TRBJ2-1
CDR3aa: CASSVGRAYNEQFF
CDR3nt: TGTGCCAGCAGCGTAGGGCGGGCGTACAATGAGCAGTTCTTC

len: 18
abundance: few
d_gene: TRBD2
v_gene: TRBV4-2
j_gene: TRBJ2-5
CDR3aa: CASSSRASGRESQETQYF
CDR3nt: TGTGCCAGCAGCTCTAGGGCTAGCGGGAGGGAAAGTCAAGAGACCCAGTACTTC

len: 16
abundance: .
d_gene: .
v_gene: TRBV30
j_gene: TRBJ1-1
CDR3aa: CAWSAGPLPVNTEAFF
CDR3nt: TGTGCCTGGAGCGCGGGACCCCTTCCCGTCAACACTGAAGCTTTCTTT

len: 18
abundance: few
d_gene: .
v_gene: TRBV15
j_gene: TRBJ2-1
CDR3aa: CATSKRTPTPRSYNEQFF
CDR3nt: TGTGCCACCAGCAAGAGGACCCCGACCCCCCGCTCCTACAATGAGCAGTTCTTC